This T cell receptor (beta chain) originates from a study of blood T cells in healthy people across ages. A single count supports this clonotype. What it recognizes is unknown. With a J-beta primer mix and a sample-barcoded 5' primer, a second PCR ran about 7 to 12 cycles. The study obtained at least 2.5 million CDR3-containing paired-end reads from every sample. Each CDR3 protein is one row after TCRdb ran MiXCR on the 5' RACE reads. The sample records about 1.5 million distinct CDR3 sequences, approximately 42% being singletons. Study-wide results and caveats: Expanded clonotype changes were possibly confounded by unknown donor CMV status. TCR beta diversity per million T cells fell roughly linearly with age.

The V and J ends lost 8 bases and 8 bases respectively, with 24 bases between them. This CDR3 has 15 residues. From germline, CDR1 is ENHRY and CDR2 SYGVKD. This sequence originates from a woman aged 18 to 35 in good health. The sample comprised blood. The chain has TRBV10-3 and TRBJ1-2; possible D gene TRBD1, 5 bases. CDR3 region: CAIPRGEGKVEGYTF. DNA of the CDR3: TGTGCCATCCCTCGAGGGGAGGGGAAGGTTGAGGGCTACACCTTC.